The T cell receptor (beta chain) under discussion was sequenced for a study of shared clonotypes between healthy human individuals. The CDR3 is made up of 17 amino acids. Trimming removed 4 bases from V and 1 base from J; junction bases left unmatched: 8. Germline values: CDR1 SGHAT, CDR2 FQNNGV. At deep level, the assay was performed. Several immunoSEQ plates received, in even portions, the genomic DNA of each subset. The repertoire was sequenced with immunoSEQ multiplex PCR; TCRdb's copy has only in-frame clones and lacks some. The repertoire holds about 480,000 clones, almost 80% seen once, with around an eighth in the top ten.

The sequence derives from a woman in her forties in good health. Some clones in this sample may be carry-over from other donors' samples. This rearrangement joins TRBV11-2 to TRBJ2-1; 9 positions match TRBD2. Sequencing was carried out using PBMCs. CDR3 in DNA: TGTGCCAGCAGCTCGCGGGGGGGCGAGAGGTCCTACAATGAGCAGTTCTTC. The encoded protein is CASSSRGGERSYNEQFF.